This passage covers 12 T cell receptor beta chains from one sample sequenced in a study of T cell responses to AZD1222 COVID-19 vaccine. The repertoire was sequenced with immunoSEQ multiplex PCR; TCRdb's copy has only in-frame clones and lacks some. This table has more than 120,000 clones, 93% appearing once. The sample consisted of peripheral blood, taken on day 0 of AZD1222 vaccination. The origin of the receptors is an adult in good health.

V and J are TRBV7-2 and TRBJ1-2; TRBD1 aligns across 9 bases. Trimming took 3 bases from V and 5 from J; bases not matched to a gene: 1. Per germline, CDR1 SGHTA and CDR2 FQGNSA. There are 13 residues in the CDR3. DNA of the CDR3: TGTGCCAGCAGCTTTGGGACAGGGTATGGCTACACCTTC. Its protein is CASSFGTGYGYTF.

The J gene is TRBJ2-3, the V gene TRBV6-5, with D possibly being TRBD2 (6 bases). Germline V lookup: CDR1 MNHEY, CDR2 SVGAGI. CDR3 length: 14 residues. Trimming pared 4 bases from V and 2 bases from J, leaving 10 bases between. CDR3 nucleotide sequence: TGTGCCAGCAGTTCGGCGGGACTCACAGATACGCAGTATTTT. This sequence encodes CASSSAGLTDTQYF.

There are a few counts of this clone. The chain carries TRBV6-5 and TRBJ2-7; the D gene is possibly TRBD2 (6 bases). This CDR3 is built from 13 residues. CDR1 and CDR2 (germline): MNHEY, SVGAGI. V lost 8 bases and J lost 2, with 13 bases in between. The CDR3 loop is CASSGDGAYEQYF. The CDR3 DNA reads as TGTGCCAGCTCGGGGGACGGCGCCTACGAGCAGTACTTC.

The chain employs TRBV7-2 and TRBJ2-7; the D call may be TRBD1 or TRBD2 (5 bases each). The V end was cut by 1 base, the J end by 13 bases, with 17 bases between. In germline, CDR1 is SGHTA, CDR2 FQGNSA. The length of the CDR3 is 13 residues. The CDR3 coding sequence is TGTGCCAGCAGCTTAGGTTACGGGGCATTGGACTACTTC. Translation: CASSLGYGALDYF.

This rearrangement joins TRBV7-8 to TRBJ1-3; a possible D gene is TRBD1 (6 bases). The V end lost 1 base, the J end lost 2 bases, and 15 bases lay between the germline ends. The CDR3 runs 17 residues. Germline values: CDR1 SGHVS, CDR2 FQNEAQ. DNA for the CDR3: TGTGCCAGCAGCTTAGACCCCTTAGGGGGACCTGGAAACACCATATATTTT. It specifies CASSLDPLGGPGNTIYF.

The rearrangement joins TRBV10-3 to TRBJ2-7; the match to TRBD1 covers 8 bases. V was clipped by 3 bases and J by 5 bases; unmatched bases: 6. Germline V gene data show CDR1 as ENHRY and CDR2 as SYGVKD. The CDR3 is 14 residues long. In nucleotides, the CDR3 is TGTGCCATCAGTGAACTGGACAGGGTAGACGAGCAGTACTTC. It yields the protein CAISELDRVDEQYF.

The sample holds one count of this clone. The chain couples TRBV27 to TRBJ1-2; the D gene is possibly TRBD1 (6 bases). There are 15 residues in the CDR3. CDR1 is MNHEY, CDR2 SMNVEV, per germline (reference sequence). Trimming cost V 6 bases and J 6 bases, with 20 bases left between them. The CDR3 protein is CASRSLDSPRDGYTF. The CDR3 DNA reads TGTGCCAGCAGATCCTTGGACAGCCCCCGGGATGGCTACACCTTC.

V usage is TRBV6-5 and J usage is TRBJ1-2, with 8 bases identical to TRBD1. Trimming removed 3 bases from V and 7 bases from J; junction bases left unmatched: 7. The CDR3 is 14 amino acids. CDR1 is MNHEY, CDR2 SVGAGI, per germline. In DNA form, the CDR3 reads TGTGCCAGCAGTTATGGACAGGGATCGGGTGGCTACACCTTC. Translation gives CASSYGQGSGGYTF.

This chain links TRBV5-1 with TRBJ1-1; 9 bases line up with TRBD1. The trim removed 3 bases at V and 4 bases at J, leaving 7 bases unmatched. The CDR3 contains 15 residues. Per the germline V gene, CDR1 is SGHRS and CDR2 is YFSETQ. Written as DNA, the CDR3 is TGCGCCAGCAGCTCGACAGGGGGTTGGGGCACTGAAGCTTTCTTT. Translation: CASSSTGGWGTEAFF.

The chain recombines TRBV5-5 with TRBJ1-2; weak D call: TRBD1 (5 bases). The CDR3 totals 15 residues. V lost 6 bases and J lost 8, with 23 bases in between. The germline V gene encodes CDR1 SGHKS and CDR2 YYEKEE (reference sequence). CDR3 nucleotides: TGTGCCAGCACCCTGTCGTGGACAACGCTAAGGGGCTACACCTTC. Its translation: CASTLSWTTLRGYTF.

The rearrangement uses TRBV9 and TRBJ1-3; D call uncertain. V lost 4 bases and J lost 1, with 3 bases in between. Germline V gene lookup returns CDR1 SGDLS and CDR2 YYNGEE. The CDR3 has 12 amino acids. This CDR3 is CASSLSGNTIYF. For the CDR3, the DNA is TGTGCCAGCAGCTTGTCTGGAAACACCATATATTTT. Full variable domain (missing parts from reference TRBV9 and TRBJ1-3): DSGVTQTPKHLITATGQRVTLRCSPRSGDLSVYWYQQSLDQGLQFLIQYYNGEERAKGNILERFSAQQFPDLHSELNLSSLELGDSALYFCASSLSGNTIYFGEGSWLTVV.

This rearrangement joins TRBV5-1 to TRBJ2-1; 8 bases map to TRBD2. The ends lost 0 bases at V and 7 bases at J; junction bases unmatched: 6. CDR1 SGHRS and CDR2 YFSETQ come from the germline V gene. The CDR3 is 15 residues long. The CDR3 DNA reads as TGCGCCAGCAGCTTGGAGGCGGGGGGCTTTAATGAGCAGTTCTTC. Translating it yields CASSLEAGGFNEQFF.